The present T cell receptor (beta chain) was sequenced within a study of immune evolution from preneoplasia to lung adenocarcinoma. General study findings and limits: Clonality was highest in normal lung, lower in later-stage lesions apparently.

Measured with immunoSEQ multiplex PCR; TCRdb has only the in-frame clones, and not every one. There are 5,000 or so clones in the sample; over 70% occur only once, and over 9% lies in the top ten. About this clone itself: Its antigen is undetermined.

The TCR sequence derives from a person aged 60 to 80 with lung adenocarcinoma. Sequences were obtained from FFPE lung adenocarcinoma in situ tissue.

CDR3 nucleotides: TGCGCCAGCAGCGAGAACCAGGGTGGGACCGGGGAGCTGTTTTTT. It translates to CASSENQGGTGELFF. The chain carries TRBV5-1 and TRBJ2-2; D might be TRBD1 (5 bases). Germline values: CDR1 SGHRS, CDR2 YFSETQ. The CDR3 is 15 amino acids. V lost 4 bases and J 5 bases, leaving 15 bases between the germline ends.